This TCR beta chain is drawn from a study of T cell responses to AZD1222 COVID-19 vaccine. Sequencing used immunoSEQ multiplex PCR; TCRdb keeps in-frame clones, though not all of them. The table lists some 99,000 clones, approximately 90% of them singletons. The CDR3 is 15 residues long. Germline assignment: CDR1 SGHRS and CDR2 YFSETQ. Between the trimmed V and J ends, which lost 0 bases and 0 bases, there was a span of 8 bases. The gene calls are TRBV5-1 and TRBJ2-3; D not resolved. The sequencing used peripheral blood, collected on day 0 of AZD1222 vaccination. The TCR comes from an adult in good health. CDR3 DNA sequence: TGCGCCAGCAGCTTGGCGGCGCCGAGCACAGATACGCAGTATTTT. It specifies CASSLAAPSTDTQYF.